This T cell receptor beta chain was captured in a study of shared clonotypes between healthy human individuals. The study's findings and limits: Tissue TCR repertoires likely differ from these blood-only repertoires. Relative to their counterparts shared across all four donors, non-shared clonotypes exhibited diminished generation probabilities. Naive subsets generally had larger estimated richness than memory subsets.

Trimming took off 2 bases at V and 5 bases at J, with 11 bases between the two ends. CDR1 is SGHDT and CDR2 is YYEEEE in the germline V gene. The CDR3 loop spans 14 amino acids. This clone was seen once. Its antigen is unidentified. The CD4+ fraction was divided into a CD45RA+ naive subset and a CD45RA-negative memory subset. Generated by immunoSEQ multiplex PCR, the TCRdb table keeps only in-frame clones and is missing some. The table lists fewer than 2.5 million clones, 90% to 95% of them singletons, with approximately 0.35% in the top ten. The rearrangement joins TRBV5-6 to TRBJ1-5; unclear D gene. The source of this sequence is a man aged 18 to 29 in good health. Some clones in this sample may be carry-over from other donors' samples. Source material: naive CD4+ T cells from PBMCs. The sample's subset: CD45RA+ positively selected. The CDR3 bases are TGTGCCAGCAGCTTCAAGAGTTTCGATCAGCCCCAGCATTTT. As protein: CASSFKSFDQPQHF.